This TCR beta chain was sequenced for a study of T cell responses to AZD1222 COVID-19 vaccine. Study conclusions and caveats: Among AZD1222 vaccinees, only 5 to 7 were seropositive at baseline. Reportedly, nearly half the spike-specific TCRs target unmutated variant regions. Repertoire sampling happened only post peak T cell response. Clonal diversity was possibly underestimated, and white British individuals and females predominated among donors.

The data were produced by immunoSEQ multiplex PCR, yet TCRdb's version contains in-frame clones alone and is incomplete. The sample includes about 110,000 clones, 87% of them seen just once. V was trimmed by 3 bases and J by 8 bases, leaving 14 bases between them. The CDR3 is 14 residues long. From germline, CDR1 is SGHTS and CDR2 YDEGEE. Points on this clone: Antigen: not known.

The material sequenced was peripheral blood, taken 28 days after the second AZD1222 dose. The J gene is TRBJ1-4, the V gene TRBV5-8; D may be TRBD1 (5 bases). This sequence originates from an adult who received the AZD1222 COVID-19 vaccine. CDR3: CASSSGTRLEKLFF. The CDR3 bases are TGTGCCAGCAGCTCCGGGACCCGACTCGAAAAACTGTTTTTT.